What follows are 5 T cell receptor beta chains derived from one specimen sequenced in a study of vaccination effects on CD4 cells after COVID-19. After expansion with viral peptide pools in the ViraFEST assay, antigen-specific CD4+ T cells were sequenced. At the end of 9 to 11 days of culture, CD4+ T cells were isolated. This individual contracted SARS-CoV-2 between March and December 2020, as verified by PCR. Their antigens remain unidentified. Assay: immunoSEQ multiplex PCR; the TCRdb copy retains only in-frame clones and omits some. The sample includes around 30,000 clones, 69% of them seen just once. Here the sequenced sample was CD4+ T cells from PBMCs cultured with SARS-CoV-2 spike peptides, taken before COVID-19 vaccination. These receptors came from a human donor who had a prior SARS-CoV-2 infection.

This chain uses TRBV5-1 with TRBJ2-7; possible D gene TRBD1, 6 bases. From germline, CDR1 is SGHRS and CDR2 YFSETQ. The CDR3 is made up of 14 amino acids. V dropped 0 bases and J dropped 3 bases, with 10 bases sitting between them. CDR3 coding DNA: TGCGCCAGCAGCTTGGATGGGACAAGCTACGAGCAGTACTTC. This encodes CASSLDGTSYEQYF.

The chain employs TRBV4-1 and TRBJ2-7, with TRBD2 matching over 8 bases. Losses at the gene ends were 0 bases for V and 4 bases for J; bases not matched to a gene: 8. The length of the CDR3 is 16 residues. The V gene's germline CDR1 is MGHRA and CDR2 YSYEKL. The CDR3 nucleotides read TGCGCCAGCAGCCAAGATGAGACTAGCGTGAGATACGAGCAGTACTTC. It codes for CASSQDETSVRYEQYF.

The chain couples TRBV6-1 to TRBJ2-2; TRBD2 matches at 8 bases. The ends lost 2 bases at V and 4 bases at J; junction bases unmatched: 9. In germline, CDR1 is MNHNS, CDR2 SASEGT. This CDR3 is built from 17 residues. The CDR3 DNA is TGTGCCAGCAGTGAAATTCTGGGACTAGTCATCACCGGGGAGCTGTTTTTT. Its translation: CASSEILGLVITGELFF.

This clone has more than one count but fewer than ten. V usage is TRBV4-2 and J usage is TRBJ1-2; D not resolved. This CDR3 comprises 13 residues. The ends were cut back, 7 bases at V and 0 bases at J, with 9 bases in the middle. The germline CDR1 and CDR2 sequences are LGHNA and YNFKEQ. For the CDR3, the DNA is TGTGCCAGCAATAGCCCAGCTAACTATGGCTACACCTTC. Encoded protein: CASNSPANYGYTF.

The V gene is TRBV2, the J gene TRBJ1-2; 8 bases agree with TRBD1. Germline V gene sequence: CDR1 SNHLY, CDR2 FYNNEI. V shed 1 base, J shed 6 bases, and the junction held 7 bases outside the gene matches. The CDR3 consists of 15 residues. Written as DNA, the CDR3 is TGTGCCAGCAGTGAAGATCCAGGGGGCTACGATGGCTACACCTTC. Protein product: CASSEDPGGYDGYTF.